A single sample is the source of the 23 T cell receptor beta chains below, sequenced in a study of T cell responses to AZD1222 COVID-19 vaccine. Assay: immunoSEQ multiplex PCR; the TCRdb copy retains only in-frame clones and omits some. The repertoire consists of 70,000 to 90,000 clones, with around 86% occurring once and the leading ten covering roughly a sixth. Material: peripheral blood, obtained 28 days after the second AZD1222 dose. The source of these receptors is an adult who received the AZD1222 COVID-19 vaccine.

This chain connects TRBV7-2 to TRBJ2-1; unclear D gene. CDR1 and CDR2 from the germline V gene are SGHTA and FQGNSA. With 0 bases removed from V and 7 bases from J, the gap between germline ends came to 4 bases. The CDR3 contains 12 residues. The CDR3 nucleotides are TGTGCCAGCAGCTTAGCCCGTAATGAGCAGTTCTTC. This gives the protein CASSLARNEQFF.

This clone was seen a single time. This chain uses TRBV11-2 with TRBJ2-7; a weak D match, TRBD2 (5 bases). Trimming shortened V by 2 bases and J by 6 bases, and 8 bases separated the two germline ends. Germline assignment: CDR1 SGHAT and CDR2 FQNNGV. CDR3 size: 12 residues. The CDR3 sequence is CASSLRSGEQYF. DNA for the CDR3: TGTGCCAGCAGCTTACGGAGCGGCGAGCAGTACTTC. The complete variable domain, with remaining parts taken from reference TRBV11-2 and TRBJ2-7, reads EAGVAQSPRYKIIEKRQSVAFWCNPISGHATLYWYQQILGQGPKLLIQFQNNGVVDDSQLPKDRFSAERLKGVDSTLKIQPAKLEDSAVYLCASSLRSGEQYFGPGTRLTVT.

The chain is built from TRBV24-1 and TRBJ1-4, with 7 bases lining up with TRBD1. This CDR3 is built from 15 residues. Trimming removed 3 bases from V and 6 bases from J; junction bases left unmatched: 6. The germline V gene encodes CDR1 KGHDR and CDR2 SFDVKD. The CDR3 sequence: CATSDKGQEDEKLFF. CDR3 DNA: TGTGCCACCAGTGATAAAGGACAGGAGGATGAAAAACTGTTTTTT.

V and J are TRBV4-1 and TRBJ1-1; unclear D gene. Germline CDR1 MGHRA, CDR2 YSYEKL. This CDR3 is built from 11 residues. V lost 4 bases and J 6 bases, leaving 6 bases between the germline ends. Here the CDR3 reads CASSLGAEAFF. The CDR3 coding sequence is TGCGCCAGCAGCCTAGGAGCTGAAGCTTTCTTT.

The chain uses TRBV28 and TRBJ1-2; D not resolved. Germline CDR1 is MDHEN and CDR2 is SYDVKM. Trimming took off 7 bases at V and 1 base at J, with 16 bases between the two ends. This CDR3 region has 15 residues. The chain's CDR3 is CASKREGLGNYGYTF. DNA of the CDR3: TGTGCCAGCAAGCGGGAGGGTCTAGGTAACTATGGCTACACCTTC.

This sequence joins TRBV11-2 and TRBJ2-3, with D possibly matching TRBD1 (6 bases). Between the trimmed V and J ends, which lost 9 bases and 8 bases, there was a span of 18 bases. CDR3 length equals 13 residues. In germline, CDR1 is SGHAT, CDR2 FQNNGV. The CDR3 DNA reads TGTGCCAGTAGGACAGCAGGGCTTGGTACGCAGTATTTT. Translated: CASRTAGLGTQYF.

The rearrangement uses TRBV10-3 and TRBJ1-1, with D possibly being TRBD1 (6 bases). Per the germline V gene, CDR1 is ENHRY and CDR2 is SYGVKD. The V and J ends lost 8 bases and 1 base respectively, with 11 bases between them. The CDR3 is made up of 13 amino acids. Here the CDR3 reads CAIRKGGNTEAFF. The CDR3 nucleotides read TGTGCCATCCGTAAAGGGGGGAACACTGAAGCTTTCTTT.

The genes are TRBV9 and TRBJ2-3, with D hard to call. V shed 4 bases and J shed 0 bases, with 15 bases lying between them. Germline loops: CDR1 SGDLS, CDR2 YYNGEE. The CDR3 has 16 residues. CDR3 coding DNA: TGTGCCAGCAGCCCAACAACGTCGATTAGCACAGATACGCAGTATTTT. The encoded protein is CASSPTTSISTDTQYF.

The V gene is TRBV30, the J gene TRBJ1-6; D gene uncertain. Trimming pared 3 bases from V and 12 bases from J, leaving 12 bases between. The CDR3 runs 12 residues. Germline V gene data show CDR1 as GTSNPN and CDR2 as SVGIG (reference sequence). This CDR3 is CAWSLSRRPLHF. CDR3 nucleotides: TGTGCCTGGAGCCTATCAAGGCGACCCCTCCACTTT.

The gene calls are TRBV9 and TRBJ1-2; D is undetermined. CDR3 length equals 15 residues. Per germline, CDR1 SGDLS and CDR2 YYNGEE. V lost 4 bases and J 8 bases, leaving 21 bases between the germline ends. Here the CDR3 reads CASSISSTDFRGYTF. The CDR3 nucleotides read TGTGCCAGCAGCATAAGCTCTACGGACTTTAGGGGCTACACCTTC.

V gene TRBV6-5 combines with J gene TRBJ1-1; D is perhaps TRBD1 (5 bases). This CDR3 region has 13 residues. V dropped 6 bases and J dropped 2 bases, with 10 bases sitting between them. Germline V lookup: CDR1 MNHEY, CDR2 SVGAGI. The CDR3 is CASSRQFNTEAFF. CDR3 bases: TGTGCCAGCAGCCGACAGTTTAACACTGAAGCTTTCTTT.

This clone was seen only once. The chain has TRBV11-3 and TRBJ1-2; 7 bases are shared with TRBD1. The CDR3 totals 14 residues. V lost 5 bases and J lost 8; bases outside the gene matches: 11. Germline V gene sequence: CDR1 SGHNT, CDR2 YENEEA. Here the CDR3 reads CASSPPRDRLGYTF. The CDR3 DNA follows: TGTGCCAGCAGCCCTCCACGGGACAGACTCGGCTACACCTTC.

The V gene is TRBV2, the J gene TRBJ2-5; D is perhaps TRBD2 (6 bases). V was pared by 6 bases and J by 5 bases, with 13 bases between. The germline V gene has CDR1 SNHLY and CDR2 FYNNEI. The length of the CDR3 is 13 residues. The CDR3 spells CASRVLALETQYF. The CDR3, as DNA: TGTGCCAGCAGGGTACTAGCCCTGGAGACCCAGTACTTC.

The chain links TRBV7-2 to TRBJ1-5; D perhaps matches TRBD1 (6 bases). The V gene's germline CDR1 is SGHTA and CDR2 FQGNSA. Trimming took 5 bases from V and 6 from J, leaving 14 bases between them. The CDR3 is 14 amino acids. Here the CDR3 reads CASSPGSGVQPQHF. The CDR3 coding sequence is TGTGCCAGCAGCCCGGGATCAGGGGTTCAGCCCCAGCATTTT.

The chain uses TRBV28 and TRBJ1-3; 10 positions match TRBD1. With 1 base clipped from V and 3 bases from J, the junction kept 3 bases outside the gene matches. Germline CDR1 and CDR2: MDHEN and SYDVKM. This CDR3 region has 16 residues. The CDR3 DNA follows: TGTGCCAGCAGTTTATACGGGACAGGGGTTGGAAACACCATATATTTT. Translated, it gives CASSLYGTGVGNTIYF. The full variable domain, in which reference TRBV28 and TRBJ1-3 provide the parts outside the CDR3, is DVKVTQSSRYLVKRTGEKVFLECVQDMDHENMFWYRQDPGLGLRLIYFSYDVKMKEKGDIPEGYSVSREKKERFSLILESASTNQTSMYLCASSLYGTGVGNTIYFGEGSWLTVV.

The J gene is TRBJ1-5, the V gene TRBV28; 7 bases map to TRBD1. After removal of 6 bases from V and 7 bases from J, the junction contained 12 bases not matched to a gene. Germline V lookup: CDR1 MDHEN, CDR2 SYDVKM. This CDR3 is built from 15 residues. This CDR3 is CASSYNRGGWQPQHF. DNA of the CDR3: TGTGCCAGCAGCTATAACAGGGGAGGTTGGCAGCCCCAGCATTTT.

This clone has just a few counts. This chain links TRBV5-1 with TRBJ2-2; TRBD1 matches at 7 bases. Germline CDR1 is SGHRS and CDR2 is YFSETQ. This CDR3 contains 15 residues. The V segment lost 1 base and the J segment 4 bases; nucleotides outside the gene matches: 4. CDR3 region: CASSLRDSTTGELFF. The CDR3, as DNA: TGCGCCAGCAGCTTGAGGGACAGTACCACCGGGGAGCTGTTTTTT.

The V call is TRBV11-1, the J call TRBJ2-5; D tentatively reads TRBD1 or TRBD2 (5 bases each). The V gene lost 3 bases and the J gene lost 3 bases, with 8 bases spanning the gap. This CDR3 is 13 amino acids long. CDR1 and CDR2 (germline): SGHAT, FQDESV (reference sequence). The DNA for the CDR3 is TGTGCCAGCAGCTTGGGGACGGAAGAGACCCAGTACTTC. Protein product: CASSLGTEETQYF.

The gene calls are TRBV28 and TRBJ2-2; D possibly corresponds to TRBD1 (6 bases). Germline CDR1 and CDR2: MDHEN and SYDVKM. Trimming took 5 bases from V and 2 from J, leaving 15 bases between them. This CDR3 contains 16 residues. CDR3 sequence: CASSTRTAPNTGELFF. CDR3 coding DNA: TGTGCCAGCAGTACTCGGACAGCTCCTAACACCGGGGAGCTGTTTTTT. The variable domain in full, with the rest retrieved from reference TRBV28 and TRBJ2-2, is DVKVTQSSRYLVKRTGEKVFLECVQDMDHENMFWYRQDPGLGLRLIYFSYDVKMKEKGDIPEGYSVSREKKERFSLILESASTNQTSMYLCASSTRTAPNTGELFFGEGSRLTVL.

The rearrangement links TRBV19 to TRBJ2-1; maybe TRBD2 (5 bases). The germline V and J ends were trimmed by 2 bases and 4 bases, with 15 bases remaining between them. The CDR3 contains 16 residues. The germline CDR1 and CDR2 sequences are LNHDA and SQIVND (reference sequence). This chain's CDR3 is CASSISGSHTYNEQFF. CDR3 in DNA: TGTGCCAGTAGTATATCGGGGTCCCACACTTACAATGAGCAGTTCTTC.

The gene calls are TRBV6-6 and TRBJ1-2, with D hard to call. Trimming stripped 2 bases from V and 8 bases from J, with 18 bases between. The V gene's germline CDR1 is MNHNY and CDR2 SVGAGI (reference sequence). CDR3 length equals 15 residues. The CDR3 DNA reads TGTGCCAGCAGTTACGGATACACCGAGCCTAGGGGCTACACCTTC. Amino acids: CASSYGYTEPRGYTF.

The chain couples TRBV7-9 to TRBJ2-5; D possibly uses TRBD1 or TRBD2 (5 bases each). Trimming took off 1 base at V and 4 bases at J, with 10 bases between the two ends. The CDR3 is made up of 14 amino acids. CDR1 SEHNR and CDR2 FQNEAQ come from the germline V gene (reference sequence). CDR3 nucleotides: TGTGCCAGCAGCTTAGGAGGGGCACTAGAGACCCAGTACTTC. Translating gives CASSLGGALETQYF. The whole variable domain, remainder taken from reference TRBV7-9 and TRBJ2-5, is DTGVSQNPRHKITKRGQNVTFRCDPISEHNRLYWYRQTLGQGPEFLTYFQNEAQLEKSRLLSDRFSAERPKGSFSTLEIQRTEQGDSAMYLCASSLGGALETQYFGPGTRLLVL.

This CDR3 is CASTHSVAGANVLTF. The CDR3 DNA follows: TGCGCCAGCACCCATTCAGTGGCCGGGGCCAACGTCCTGACTTTC. The chain couples TRBV5-1 to TRBJ2-6; D is unresolved. Germline V gives CDR1 SGHRS, CDR2 YFSETQ. Between the trimmed V and J ends, which lost 6 bases and 4 bases, there was a span of 14 bases. This CDR3 has 15 amino acids.